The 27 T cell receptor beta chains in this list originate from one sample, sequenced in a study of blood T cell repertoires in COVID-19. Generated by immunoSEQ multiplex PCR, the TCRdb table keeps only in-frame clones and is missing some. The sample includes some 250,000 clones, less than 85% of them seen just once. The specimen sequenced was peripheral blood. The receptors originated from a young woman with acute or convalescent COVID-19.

CDR3 DNA sequence: TGTGCCAGCTCGGCCGGAGGCCCTAATGAAAAACTGTTTTTT. It translates to CASSAGGPNEKLFF. The rearrangement links TRBV28 to TRBJ1-4; D remains ambiguous. Germline CDR1 is MDHEN and CDR2 is SYDVKM. V was trimmed by 8 bases and J by 3 bases, leaving 13 bases between them. This CDR3 is built from 14 residues.

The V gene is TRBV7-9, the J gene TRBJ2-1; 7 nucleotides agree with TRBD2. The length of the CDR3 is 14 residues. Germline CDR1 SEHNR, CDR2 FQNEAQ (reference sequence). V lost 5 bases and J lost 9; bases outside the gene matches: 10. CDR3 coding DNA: TGTGCCAGCAGCAAAACAACAAGGACTAGTGAGCAGTTCTTC. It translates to CASSKTTRTSEQFF.

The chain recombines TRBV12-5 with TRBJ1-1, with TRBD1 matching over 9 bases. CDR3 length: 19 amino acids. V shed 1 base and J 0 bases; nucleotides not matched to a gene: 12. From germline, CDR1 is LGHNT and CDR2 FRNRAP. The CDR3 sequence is CASGLAPLTGGSLNTEAFF. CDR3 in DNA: TGTGCTAGTGGTTTGGCCCCCCTCACAGGGGGCTCTTTGAACACTGAAGCTTTCTTT.

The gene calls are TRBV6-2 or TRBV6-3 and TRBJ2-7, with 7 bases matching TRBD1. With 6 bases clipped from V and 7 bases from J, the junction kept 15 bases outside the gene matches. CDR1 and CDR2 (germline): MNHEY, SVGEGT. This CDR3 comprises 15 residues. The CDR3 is CASSPTGVGIREQYF. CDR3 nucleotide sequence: TGTGCCAGCAGCCCTACAGGGGTGGGCATACGGGAGCAGTACTTC.

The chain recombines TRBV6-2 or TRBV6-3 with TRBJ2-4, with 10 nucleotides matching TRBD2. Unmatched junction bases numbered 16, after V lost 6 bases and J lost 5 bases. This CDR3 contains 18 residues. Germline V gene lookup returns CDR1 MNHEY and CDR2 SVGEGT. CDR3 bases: TGTGCCAGCAGCCGAACGTCTCCTAGCGGGAGTGGGGAAAACATTCAGTACTTC. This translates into CASSRTSPSGSGENIQYF.

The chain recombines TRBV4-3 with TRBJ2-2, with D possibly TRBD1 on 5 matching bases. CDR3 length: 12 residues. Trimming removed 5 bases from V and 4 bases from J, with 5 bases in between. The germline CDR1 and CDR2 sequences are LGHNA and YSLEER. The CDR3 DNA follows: TGCGCCAGCAGCGACAGCACCGGGGAGCTGTTTTTT. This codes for CASSDSTGELFF.

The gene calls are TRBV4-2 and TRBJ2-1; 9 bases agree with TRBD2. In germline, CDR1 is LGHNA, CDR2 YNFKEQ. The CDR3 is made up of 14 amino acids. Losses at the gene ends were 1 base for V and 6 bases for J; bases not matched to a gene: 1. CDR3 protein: CASSQARGGNEQFF. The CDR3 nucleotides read TGTGCCAGCAGCCAAGCGCGGGGGGGCAATGAGCAGTTCTTC.

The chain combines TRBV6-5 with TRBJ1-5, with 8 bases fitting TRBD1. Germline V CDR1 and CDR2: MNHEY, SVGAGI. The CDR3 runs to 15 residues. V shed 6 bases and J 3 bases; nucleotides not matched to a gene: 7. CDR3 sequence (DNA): TGTGCCAGCAGCCGCGACAGGGGATCCAATCAGCCCCAGCATTTT. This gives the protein CASSRDRGSNQPQHF.

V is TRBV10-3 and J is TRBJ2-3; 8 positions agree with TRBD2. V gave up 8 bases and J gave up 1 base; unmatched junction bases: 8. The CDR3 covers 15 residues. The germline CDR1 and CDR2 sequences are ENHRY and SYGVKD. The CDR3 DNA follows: TGTGCCATCCGGGAGGGGCGGGATGGCACAGATACGCAGTATTTT. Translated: CAIREGRDGTDTQYF.

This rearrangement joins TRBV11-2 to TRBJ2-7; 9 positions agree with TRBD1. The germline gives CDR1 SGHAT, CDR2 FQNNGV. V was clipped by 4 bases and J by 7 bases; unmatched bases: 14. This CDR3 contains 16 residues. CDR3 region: CASSWSPGQGLREQYF. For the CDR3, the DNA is TGTGCCAGCAGCTGGTCCCCGGGACAGGGACTCAGGGAGCAGTACTTC.

The CDR3 loop is CASSPQTGGNEKLFF. CDR3 in DNA: TGTGCCAGCAGCCCGCAGACAGGGGGAAATGAAAAACTGTTTTTT. The rearrangement joins TRBV13 to TRBJ1-4; the match to TRBD1 covers 9 bases. The length of the CDR3 is 15 residues. The germline gives CDR1 PRHDT, CDR2 FYEKMQ (reference sequence). V shed 5 bases and J 5 bases; nucleotides not matched to a gene: 6.

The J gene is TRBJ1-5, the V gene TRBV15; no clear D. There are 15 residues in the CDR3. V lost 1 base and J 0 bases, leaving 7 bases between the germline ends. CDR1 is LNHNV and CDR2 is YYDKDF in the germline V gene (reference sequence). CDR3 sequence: CATSRGGASNQPQHF. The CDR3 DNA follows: TGTGCCACCAGCAGAGGTGGAGCTAGCAATCAGCCCCAGCATTTT.

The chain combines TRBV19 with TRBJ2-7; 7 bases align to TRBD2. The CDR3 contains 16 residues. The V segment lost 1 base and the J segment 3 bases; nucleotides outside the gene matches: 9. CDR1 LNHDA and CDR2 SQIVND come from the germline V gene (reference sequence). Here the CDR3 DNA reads TGTGCCAGTAGTATAGTTATAGCGGGTCAAGGCTACGAGCAGTACTTC. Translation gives CASSIVIAGQGYEQYF.

CDR3 DNA: TGTGCCAGTAGCAGCAATAACAGGGGGATGAACACTGAAGCTTTCTTT. Protein: CASSSNNRGMNTEAFF. The V gene is TRBV19, the J gene TRBJ1-1; 8 bases are a match to TRBD1. This CDR3 spans 16 amino acids. Unmatched junction bases numbered 9, after V lost 6 bases and J lost 0 bases. The V gene's germline CDR1 is LNHDA and CDR2 SQIVND (reference sequence).

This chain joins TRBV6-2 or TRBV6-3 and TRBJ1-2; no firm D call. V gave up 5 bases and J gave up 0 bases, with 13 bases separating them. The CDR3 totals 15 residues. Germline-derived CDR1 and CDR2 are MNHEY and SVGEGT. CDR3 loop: CASSTPPGTNYGYTF. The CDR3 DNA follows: TGTGCCAGCAGTACCCCCCCAGGAACTAACTATGGCTACACCTTC.

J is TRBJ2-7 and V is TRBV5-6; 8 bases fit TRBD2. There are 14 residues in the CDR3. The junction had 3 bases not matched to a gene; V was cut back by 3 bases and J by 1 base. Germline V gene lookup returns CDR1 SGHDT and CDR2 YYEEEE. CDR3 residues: CASSSGGLSYEQYF. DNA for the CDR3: TGTGCCAGCAGCTCGGGAGGGCTGTCCTACGAGCAGTACTTC.

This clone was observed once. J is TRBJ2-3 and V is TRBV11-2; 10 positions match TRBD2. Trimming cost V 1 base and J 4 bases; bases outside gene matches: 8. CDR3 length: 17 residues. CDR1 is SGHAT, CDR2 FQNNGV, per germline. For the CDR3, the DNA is TGTGCCAGCAGCTTAGTATCCGGGACTAGCGTGCCAGATACGCAGTATTTT. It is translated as CASSLVSGTSVPDTQYF.

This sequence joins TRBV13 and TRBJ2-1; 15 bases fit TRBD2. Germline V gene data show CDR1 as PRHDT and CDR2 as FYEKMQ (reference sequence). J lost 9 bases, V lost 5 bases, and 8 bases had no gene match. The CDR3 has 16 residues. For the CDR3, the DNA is TGTGCCAGCAGCCCCCGGACTAGCGGGAGGGAAAGTGAGCAGTTCTTC. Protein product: CASSPRTSGRESEQFF.

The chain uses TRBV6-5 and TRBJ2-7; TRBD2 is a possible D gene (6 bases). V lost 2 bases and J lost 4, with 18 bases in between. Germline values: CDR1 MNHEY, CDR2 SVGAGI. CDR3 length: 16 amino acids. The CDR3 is CASSYLGSGVGYEQYF. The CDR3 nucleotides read TGTGCCAGCAGTTACCTCGGGTCGGGGGTAGGTTACGAGCAGTACTTC.

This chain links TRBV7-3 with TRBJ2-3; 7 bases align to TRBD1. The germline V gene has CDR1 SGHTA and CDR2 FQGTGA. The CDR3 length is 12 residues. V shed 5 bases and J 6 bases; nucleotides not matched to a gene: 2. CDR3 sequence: CASSEQGDTQYF. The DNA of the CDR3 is TGTGCCAGCAGCGAACAGGGGGATACGCAGTATTTT. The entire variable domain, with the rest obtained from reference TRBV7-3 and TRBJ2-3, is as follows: GAGVSQTPSNKVTEKGKYVELRCDPISGHTALYWYRQSLGQGPEFLIYFQGTGAADDSGLPNDRFFAVRPEGSVSTLKIQRTERGDSAVYLCASSEQGDTQYFGPGTRLTVL.

The CDR3 nucleotides read TGTGCCAGCAGCCCTAGCGGGAGGGCCTACAATGAGCAGTTCTTC. Translating it yields CASSPSGRAYNEQFF. The rearrangement uses TRBV7-2 and TRBJ2-1; 12 bases are a match to TRBD2. V dropped 5 bases and J dropped 2; count of bases not matched to a gene: 1. The CDR3 has 15 amino acids. The germline V gene encodes CDR1 SGHTA and CDR2 FQGNSA.

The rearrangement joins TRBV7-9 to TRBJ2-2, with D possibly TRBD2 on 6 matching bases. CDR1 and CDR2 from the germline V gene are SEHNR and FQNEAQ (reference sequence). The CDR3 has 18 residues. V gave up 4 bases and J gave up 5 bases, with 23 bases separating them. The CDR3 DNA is TGTGCCAGCAGCTCTACCGACACCGGGAGCCCGATAACCGGGGAGCTGTTTTTT. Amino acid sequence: CASSSTDTGSPITGELFF. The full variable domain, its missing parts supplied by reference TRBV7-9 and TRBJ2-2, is DTGVSQNPRHKITKRGQNVTFRCDPISEHNRLYWYRQTLGQGPEFLTYFQNEAQLEKSRLLSDRFSAERPKGSFSTLEIQRTEQGDSAMYLCASSSTDTGSPITGELFFGEGSRLTVL.

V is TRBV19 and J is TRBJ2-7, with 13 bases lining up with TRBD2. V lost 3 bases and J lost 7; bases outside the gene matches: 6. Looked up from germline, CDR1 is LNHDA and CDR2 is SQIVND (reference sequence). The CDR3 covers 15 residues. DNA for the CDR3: TGTGCCAGTAGTATCGGGACTAGCGGGACAGGGGAGCAGTACTTC. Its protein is CASSIGTSGTGEQYF.

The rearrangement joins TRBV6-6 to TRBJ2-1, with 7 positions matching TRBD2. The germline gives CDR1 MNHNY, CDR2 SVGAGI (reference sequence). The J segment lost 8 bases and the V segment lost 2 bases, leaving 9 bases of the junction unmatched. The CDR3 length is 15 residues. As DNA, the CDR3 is TGTGCCAGCAGTTACCCCGGACTAGGCATCGATGAGCAGTTCTTC. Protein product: CASSYPGLGIDEQFF.

The CDR3 is CASSPPGLAGVFYNEQFF. As DNA, the CDR3 is TGTGCCAGCTCACCACCGGGGCTAGCGGGAGTGTTCTACAATGAGCAGTTCTTC. J is TRBJ2-1 and V is TRBV18; TRBD2 aligns across 10 bases. This CDR3 has 18 amino acids. The V gene's germline CDR1 is KGHSH and CDR2 LQKENI. The V gene end was trimmed by 0 bases and the J gene end by 3 bases; junction bases not matched to a gene: 8.

The CDR3 loop is CASSSVSGNTIYF. CDR3 bases: TGTGCCAGCAGCTCCGTCTCTGGAAACACCATATATTTT. This chain uses TRBV11-3 with TRBJ1-3; D not certain. The germline CDR1 and CDR2 sequences are SGHNT and YENEEA. Deletions cut 4 bases from V and 0 bases from J, with 4 bases between. The CDR3 consists of 13 residues.

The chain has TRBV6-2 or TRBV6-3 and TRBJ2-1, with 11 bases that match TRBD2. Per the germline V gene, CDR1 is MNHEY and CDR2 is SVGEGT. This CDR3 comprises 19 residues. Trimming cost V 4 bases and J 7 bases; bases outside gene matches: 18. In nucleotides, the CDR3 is TGTGCCAGCAGTTTCCCCGGACTAGCGGGTGTACTCCTTGCTAATGAGCAGTTCTTC. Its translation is CASSFPGLAGVLLANEQFF.